This T cell receptor beta chain was captured by sequencing in a study of CD8 T cells in ankylosing spondylitis. Trimming pared 3 bases from V and 1 base from J, leaving 17 bases between. This CDR3 is 17 amino acids long. From germline, CDR1 is MNHEY and CDR2 SMNVEV (reference sequence). Molecular-barcoded quantitative 5'-RACE produced these TCR beta libraries. TCRdb independently ran MiXCR on the 5' RACE reads; one entry per CDR3 protein. The sample contains 750,000 to 850,000 distinct CDR3 sequences, about 12% of which appear only once. General study findings and limits: Matched ankylosing spondylitis synovial fluid reportedly showed significant enrichment of disease-linked clones. Prior work had noted some motif variants in reactive arthritis blood and synovial fluid. Blood of patients with ankylosing spondylitis appeared to be characterized by a TCR beta motif of eight highly homologous variants. Disease-associated clonotypes exhibited CD8+ identity and were relatively infrequent in peripheral blood.

This clonotype was seen a handful of times. Its specificity is not known. The V call is TRBV27, the J call TRBJ2-3, with D perhaps matching TRBD1 (6 bases). What was sequenced was blood, either unsorted or a sorted T cell fraction (not recorded which). This sequence originates from a male donor with ankylosing spondylitis. The CDR3 loop is CASSLGAGRARTDTQYF. CDR3 coding DNA: TGTGCCAGCAGTTTGGGGGCAGGGCGAGCTCGCACAGATACGCAGTATTTT.